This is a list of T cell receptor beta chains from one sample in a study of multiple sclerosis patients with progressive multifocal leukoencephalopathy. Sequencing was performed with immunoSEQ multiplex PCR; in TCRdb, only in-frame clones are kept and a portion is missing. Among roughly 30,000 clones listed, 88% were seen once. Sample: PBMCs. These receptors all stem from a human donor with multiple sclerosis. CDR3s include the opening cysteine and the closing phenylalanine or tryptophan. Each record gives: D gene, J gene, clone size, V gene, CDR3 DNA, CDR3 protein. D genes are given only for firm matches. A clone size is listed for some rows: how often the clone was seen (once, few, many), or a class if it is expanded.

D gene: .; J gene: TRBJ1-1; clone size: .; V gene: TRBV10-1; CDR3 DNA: TGCGCCAGCAGCGAGAGAGATCGGGACCCGAACACTGAAGCTTTCTTT; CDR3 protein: CASSERDRDPNTEAFF
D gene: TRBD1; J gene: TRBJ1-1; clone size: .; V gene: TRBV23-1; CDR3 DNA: TGCGCCAGCAGTCAAGTAAGGACAGGGGACCGAGGAGGCACTGAAGCTTTCTTT; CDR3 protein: CASSQVRTGDRGGTEAFF
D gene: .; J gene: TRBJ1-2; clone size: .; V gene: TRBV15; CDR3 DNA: TGTGCCACCAGCAGAGGAGGACTTGGTTACACCTTC; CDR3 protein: CATSRGGLGYTF
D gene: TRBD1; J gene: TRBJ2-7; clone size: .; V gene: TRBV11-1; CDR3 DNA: TGTGCCAGCAGCCTACGGGGGACAGGGCGTCGGGAGCAGTACTTC; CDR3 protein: CASSLRGTGRREQYF
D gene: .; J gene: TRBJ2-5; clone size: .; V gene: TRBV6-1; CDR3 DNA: TGTGCCAGTGAAATAGGGGGGCAAGAGACCCAGTACTTC; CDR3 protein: CASEIGGQETQYF
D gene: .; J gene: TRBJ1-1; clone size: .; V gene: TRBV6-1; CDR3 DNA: TGTGCCAGCAGTGCCCAGGGAAGAGCTTTCTTT; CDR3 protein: CASSAQGRAFF
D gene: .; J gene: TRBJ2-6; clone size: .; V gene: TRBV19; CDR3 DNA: TGTGCCAGTAGTCGATCTGGGGCCAACGTCCTGACTTTC; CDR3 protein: CASSRSGANVLTF
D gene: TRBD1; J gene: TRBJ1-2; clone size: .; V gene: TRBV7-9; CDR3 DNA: TGTGCCAGCAGCCCAGGCGACAGGGTCGGCTACACCTTC; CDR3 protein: CASSPGDRVGYTF
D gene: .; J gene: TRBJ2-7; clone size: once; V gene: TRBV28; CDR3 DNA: TGTGCCACCGCGGGGTACTACGAGCAGTACTTC; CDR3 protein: CATAGYYEQYF
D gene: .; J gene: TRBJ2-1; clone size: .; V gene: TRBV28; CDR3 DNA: TGTGCCAGCAGTTTGCGGACAGTTTACAATGAGCAGTTCTTC; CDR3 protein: CASSLRTVYNEQFF
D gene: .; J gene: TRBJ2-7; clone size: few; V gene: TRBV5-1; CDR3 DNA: TGCGCCAGCAGCCATGAGTGGGAAGACGAGCAGTACTTC; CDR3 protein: CASSHEWEDEQYF
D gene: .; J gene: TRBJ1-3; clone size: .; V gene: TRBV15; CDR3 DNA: TGTGCCACCAGCAGAGCTCCTAGGGAAACTGGAAACACCATATATTTT; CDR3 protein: CATSRAPRETGNTIYF
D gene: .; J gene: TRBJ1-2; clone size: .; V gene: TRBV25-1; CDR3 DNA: TGTGCCAGCAGTGCAGATTTAGAGCTGGGAGAGACCTATGGCTACACCTTC; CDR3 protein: CASSADLELGETYGYTF
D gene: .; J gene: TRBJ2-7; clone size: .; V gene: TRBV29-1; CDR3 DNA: TGCAGCGTTGACGGGGGAGCGGGCTACGAGCAGTACTTC; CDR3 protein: CSVDGGAGYEQYF
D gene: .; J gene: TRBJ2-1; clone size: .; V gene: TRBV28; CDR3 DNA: TGTGCCACCTTGGTCTTGGTCCACAATGAGCAGTTCTTC; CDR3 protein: CATLVLVHNEQFF
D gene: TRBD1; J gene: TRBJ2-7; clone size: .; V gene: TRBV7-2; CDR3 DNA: TGTGCCACCAATCCGGGACAGAGCTACGAGCAGTACTTC; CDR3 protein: CATNPGQSYEQYF
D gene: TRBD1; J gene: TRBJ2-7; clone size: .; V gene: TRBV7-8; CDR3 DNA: TGTGCCAGCAGCCTTAGAGCAGGGGGTAGACTTTCCTACGAGCAGTACTTC; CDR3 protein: CASSLRAGGRLSYEQYF
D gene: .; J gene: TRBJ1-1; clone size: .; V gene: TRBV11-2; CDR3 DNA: TGTGCCAGCAGCTTACTTAGGGGTAGCACTGAAGCTTTCTTT; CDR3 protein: CASSLLRGSTEAFF
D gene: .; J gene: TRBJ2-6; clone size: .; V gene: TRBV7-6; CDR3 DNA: TGTGCCAGCAGCCCAGAGACGGGATTCTCTGGGGCCAACGTCCTGACTTTC; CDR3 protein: CASSPETGFSGANVLTF
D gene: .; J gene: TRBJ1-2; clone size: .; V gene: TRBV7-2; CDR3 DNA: TGTGCCAGCAGCTTTGGAGCTGCCTACACCTTC; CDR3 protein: CASSFGAAYTF
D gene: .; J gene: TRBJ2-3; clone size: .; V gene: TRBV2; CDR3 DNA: TGTGCCAGCAGCTGGGACCTGAGCACAGATACGCAGTATTTT; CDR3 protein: CASSWDLSTDTQYF
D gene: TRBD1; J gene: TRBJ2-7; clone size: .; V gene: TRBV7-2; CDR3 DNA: TGTGCCAGCAGCTCCGGGACAGGCTCCTACGAGCAGTACTTC; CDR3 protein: CASSSGTGSYEQYF
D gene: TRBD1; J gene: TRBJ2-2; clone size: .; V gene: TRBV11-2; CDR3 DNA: TGTGCCAGCAGCTCCTTCTGGGGGACAGGGATCAACGGGGAGCTGTTTTTT; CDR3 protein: CASSSFWGTGINGELFF
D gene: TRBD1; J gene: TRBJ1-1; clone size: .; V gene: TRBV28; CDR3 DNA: TGTGCCAGCAGTGCGGGACAGTCTGAAGCTTTCTTT; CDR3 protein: CASSAGQSEAFF
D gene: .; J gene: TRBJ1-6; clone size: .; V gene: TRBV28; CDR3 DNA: TGTGCCAGCACCGAGAGGGGGGCCCTCCACTTT; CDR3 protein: CASTERGALHF
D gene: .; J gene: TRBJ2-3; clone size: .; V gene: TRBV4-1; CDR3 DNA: TGCGCCAGCAGCCAAGTGGCAGGGGGGACAGATACGCAGTATTTT; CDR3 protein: CASSQVAGGTDTQYF
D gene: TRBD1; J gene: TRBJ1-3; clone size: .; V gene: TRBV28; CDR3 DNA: TGTGCCAGCAGTTTATCACAGGGGGCGGGTGGAAACACCATATATTTT; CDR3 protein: CASSLSQGAGGNTIYF
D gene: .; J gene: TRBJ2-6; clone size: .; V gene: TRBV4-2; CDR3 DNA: TGTGCCAGCAGCCGCTCCGGGACGCAAGCTGGGGCCAACGTCCTGACTTTC; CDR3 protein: CASSRSGTQAGANVLTF
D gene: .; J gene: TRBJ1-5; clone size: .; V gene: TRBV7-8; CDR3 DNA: TGTGCCAGCAGCTTAGTTGCAGGTTTAAATCAGCCCCAGCATTTT; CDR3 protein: CASSLVAGLNQPQHF
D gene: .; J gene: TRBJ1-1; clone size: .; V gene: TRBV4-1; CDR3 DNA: TGCGCCAGCAGCCAAGATGGGGGTGCCACTGAAGCTTTCTTT; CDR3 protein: CASSQDGGATEAFF
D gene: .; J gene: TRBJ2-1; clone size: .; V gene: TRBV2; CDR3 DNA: TGTGCCAGCACCGAGGAGTACGGCCCCAATGAGCAGTTCTTC; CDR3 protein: CASTEEYGPNEQFF
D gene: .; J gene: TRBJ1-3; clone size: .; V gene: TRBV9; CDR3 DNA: TGTGCCAGCAGCGTAGAAGGGACGGGGGGAAACACCATATATTTT; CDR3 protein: CASSVEGTGGNTIYF
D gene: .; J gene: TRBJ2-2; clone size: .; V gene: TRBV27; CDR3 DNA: TGTGCCAGCAGACTCCGGAGAGACAGCTCCCCCGGGGAGCTGTTTTTT; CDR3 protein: CASRLRRDSSPGELFF
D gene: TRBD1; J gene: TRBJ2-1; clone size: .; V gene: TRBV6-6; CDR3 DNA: TGTGCCAGCAGTTACGCGGACAGGTCCTACAATGAGCAGTTCTTC; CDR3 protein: CASSYADRSYNEQFF
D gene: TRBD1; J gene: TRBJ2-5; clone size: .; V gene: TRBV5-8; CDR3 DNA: TGTGCCAGCAGCGAGGGACAGTACCAAGAGACCCAGTACTTC; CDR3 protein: CASSEGQYQETQYF
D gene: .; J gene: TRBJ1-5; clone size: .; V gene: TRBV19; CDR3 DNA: TGTGCCAGTAGTACGACCGACATCCTGCCCCAGCATTTT; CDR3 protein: CASSTTDILPQHF
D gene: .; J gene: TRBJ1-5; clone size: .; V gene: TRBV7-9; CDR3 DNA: TGTGCCAGCAGCTCTGGACAGTTTGGGAGCAATCAGCCCCAGCATTTT; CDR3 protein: CASSSGQFGSNQPQHF
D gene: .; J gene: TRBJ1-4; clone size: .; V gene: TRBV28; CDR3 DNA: TGTGCCACCAGAGGCGAGGGGGCAACTAATGAAAAACTGTTTTTT; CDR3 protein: CATRGEGATNEKLFF
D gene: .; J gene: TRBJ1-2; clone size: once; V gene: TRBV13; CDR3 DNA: TGTGCCAGCAGCTTAGGCCTTTCTGAGGTATCCTATGGCTACACCTTC; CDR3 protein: CASSLGLSEVSYGYTF
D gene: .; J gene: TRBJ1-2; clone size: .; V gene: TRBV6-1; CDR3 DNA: TGTGCCAGCCGCTTGACCCTTGGTCAAAGCTATGGCTACACCTTC; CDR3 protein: CASRLTLGQSYGYTF
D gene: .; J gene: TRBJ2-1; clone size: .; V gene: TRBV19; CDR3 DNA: TGTGCCAGTAGCCTTCCACCGGGAAGCAACAATGAGCAGTTCTTC; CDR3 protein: CASSLPPGSNNEQFF
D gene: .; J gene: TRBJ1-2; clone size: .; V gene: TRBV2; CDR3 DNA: TGTGCCAGCAGTGAATCGAGACAGAACTATGGCTACACCTTC; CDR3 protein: CASSESRQNYGYTF
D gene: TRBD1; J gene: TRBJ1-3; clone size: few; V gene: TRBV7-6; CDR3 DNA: TGTGCCAGCAGCCTACCATTTGACAGGGAAAAGGCCATATATTTT; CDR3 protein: CASSLPFDREKAIYF
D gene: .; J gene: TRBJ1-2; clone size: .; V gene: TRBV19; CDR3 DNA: TGTGCCAGTAGTTTTGGGACGAAATCGGCTGGCTACACCTTC; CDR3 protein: CASSFGTKSAGYTF
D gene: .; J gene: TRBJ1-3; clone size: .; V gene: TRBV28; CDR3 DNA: TGTGCCAGCAGTTTAAGGCTAAACTCTGGAAACACCATATATTTT; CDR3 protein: CASSLRLNSGNTIYF
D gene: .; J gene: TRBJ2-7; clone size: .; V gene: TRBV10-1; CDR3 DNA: TGCGCCAGCAGTGAACCGGGAGAAGCCTACGAGCAGTACTTC; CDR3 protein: CASSEPGEAYEQYF
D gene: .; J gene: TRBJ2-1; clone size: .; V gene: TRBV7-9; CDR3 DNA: TGTGCCAGCAGCTTAGGGGCGATGGAGTTCTTC; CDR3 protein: CASSLGAMEFF
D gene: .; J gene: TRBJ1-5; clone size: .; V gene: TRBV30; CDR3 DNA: TGTGCCTGGAGTGGGCCGGTTACCCTGGACCTACCGCATTTT; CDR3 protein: CAWSGPVTLDLPHF
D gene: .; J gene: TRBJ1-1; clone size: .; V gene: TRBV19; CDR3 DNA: TGTGCCAGTAGTATCGCGACGGTGAACACTGAAGCTTTCTTT; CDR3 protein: CASSIATVNTEAFF
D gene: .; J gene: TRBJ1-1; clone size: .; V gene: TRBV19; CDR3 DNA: TGTGCCAGTAAGACAGGACAGACTATTTCTGAAGCTTTCTTT; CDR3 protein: CASKTGQTISEAFF
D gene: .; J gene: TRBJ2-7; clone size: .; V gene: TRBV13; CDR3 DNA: TGTGCCAGCAGCTCCGGGACACACCGCTCCTACGAGCAGTACTTC; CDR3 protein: CASSSGTHRSYEQYF
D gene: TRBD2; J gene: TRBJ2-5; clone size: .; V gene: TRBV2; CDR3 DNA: TGTGCCAGCAGTCCAACCGGCGGGGGGGCCGCAGAGACCCAGTACTTC; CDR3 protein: CASSPTGGGAAETQYF
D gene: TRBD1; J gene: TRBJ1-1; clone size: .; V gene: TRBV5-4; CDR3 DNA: TGTGCCAGCAGCTTGGTCTCGGGACAGGTGAACACTGAAGCTTTCTTT; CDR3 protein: CASSLVSGQVNTEAFF
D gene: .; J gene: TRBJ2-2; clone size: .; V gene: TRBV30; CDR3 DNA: TGTGCCTGGAGCTGGCTAAGCAAGAACACCGGGGAGCTGTTTTTT; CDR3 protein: CAWSWLSKNTGELFF
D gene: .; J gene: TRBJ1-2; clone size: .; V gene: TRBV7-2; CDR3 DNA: TGTGCCAGCAGCTTAACGGGTACGGACTATGGCTACACCTTC; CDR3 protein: CASSLTGTDYGYTF
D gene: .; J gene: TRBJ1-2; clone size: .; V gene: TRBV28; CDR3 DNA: TGTGCCAGCAGTTCCCCCTCGTTAGGGGGGCCGACTAACTATGGCTACACCTTC; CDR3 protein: CASSSPSLGGPTNYGYTF
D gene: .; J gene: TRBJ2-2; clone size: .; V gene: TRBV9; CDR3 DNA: TGTGCCAGCAGCCCTCGACTCCATACGAACACCGGGGAGCTGTTTTTT; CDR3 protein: CASSPRLHTNTGELFF
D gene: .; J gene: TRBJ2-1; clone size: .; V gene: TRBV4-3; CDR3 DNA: TGCGCCAGCAGCCAAGATACATTCAATGAGCAGTTCTTC; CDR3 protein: CASSQDTFNEQFF
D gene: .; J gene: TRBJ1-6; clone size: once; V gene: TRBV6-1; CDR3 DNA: TGTGCCAGCAGTGCGACTTTTACTTCACCCCTCCACTTT; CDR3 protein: CASSATFTSPLHF
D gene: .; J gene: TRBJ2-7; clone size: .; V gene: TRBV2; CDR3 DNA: TGTGCCAGCAGTGAAAACCCATACGAGCAGTACTTC; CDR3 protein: CASSENPYEQYF